The 9 T cell receptor beta chains below were found in one sample sequenced in a study of blood T cell repertoires in COVID-19. Generated by immunoSEQ multiplex PCR, the TCRdb table keeps only in-frame clones and is missing some. The table lists about 400,000 clones, approximately 85% of them singletons. Sequencing input: PBMCs or T cells enriched from blood (not recorded which). The source of these receptors is a woman aged 40 to 49 with acute COVID-19.

About this clone: At the DNA level, this CDR3 is encoded by other sequences in the same sample as well. This rearrangement joins TRBV9 to TRBJ1-3; 10 nucleotides agree with TRBD1. The CDR3 totals 15 residues. Looked up from germline, CDR1 is SGDLS and CDR2 is YYNGEE. The V segment lost 2 bases and the J segment 2 bases; nucleotides outside the gene matches: 1. The CDR3 DNA follows: TGTGCCAGCAGCGTCGGACAGGGGGCTGGAAACACCATATATTTT. It translates to CASSVGQGAGNTIYF. Using reference TRBV9 and TRBJ1-3 for the parts outside the CDR3, the full variable domain is DSGVTQTPKHLITATGQRVTLRCSPRSGDLSVYWYQQSLDQGLQFLIQYYNGEERAKGNILERFSAQQFPDLHSELNLSSLELGDSALYFCASSVGQGAGNTIYFGEGSWLTVV.

On this clone itself: Distinct nucleotide sequences in the sample also encode this CDR3. The chain has TRBV5-1 and TRBJ1-2; a possible D gene is TRBD1 (5 bases). The germline V and J ends were trimmed by 0 bases and 8 bases, with 11 bases remaining between them. This CDR3 is built from 13 residues. Per the germline V gene, CDR1 is SGHRS and CDR2 is YFSETQ. CDR3: CASSLGQGGGYTF. CDR3 DNA: TGCGCCAGCAGCTTGGGGCAGGGAGGAGGCTACACCTTC. Combining the CDR3 with reference TRBV5-1 and TRBJ1-2 gives the whole variable domain KAGVTQTPRYLIKTRGQQVTLSCSPISGHRSVSWYQQTPGQGLQFLFEYFSETQRNKGNFPGRFSGRQFSNSRSEMNVSTLELGDSALYLCASSLGQGGGYTFGSGTRLTVV.

The chain is built from TRBV6-5 and TRBJ1-2; TRBD1 aligns across 8 bases. The germline V gene has CDR1 MNHEY and CDR2 SVGAGI. The CDR3 consists of 12 residues. Losses at the gene ends were 6 bases for V and 8 bases for J; bases not matched to a gene: 5. Written as DNA, the CDR3 is TGTGCCAGCAGGGGTGGACAGGGAGGCTACACCTTC. Residues: CASRGGQGGYTF.

J is TRBJ2-2 and V is TRBV3-1 (or the pseudogene TRBV3-2), with D perhaps matching TRBD1 (5 bases). The germline V gene has CDR1 LGHDT and CDR2 YNNKEL (reference sequence). Deletions cut 4 bases from V and 4 bases from J, with 10 bases between. The CDR3 length is 14 residues. CDR3 loop: CASSLGHITGELFF. CDR3 DNA: TGTGCCAGCAGCCTCGGACACATCACCGGGGAGCTGTTTTTT.

The V gene is TRBV6-5, the J gene TRBJ2-7; 11 nucleotides align to TRBD1. V trimming: 10 bases; J trimming: 3 bases; junction bases outside the gene matches: 8. This CDR3 has 14 residues. Germline V gene lookup returns CDR1 MNHEY and CDR2 SVGAGI. The chain's CDR3 is CATKTGTGGYEQYF. CDR3 nucleotides: TGTGCCACCAAGACCGGGACAGGGGGCTACGAGCAGTACTTC.

Written as DNA, the CDR3 is TGCGCCAGCAGCCAAGATTTGACTAGCGGTAGGCAGTACTTC. Translating gives CASSQDLTSGRQYF. This sequence joins TRBV4-1 and TRBJ2-7; 9 bases line up with TRBD2. The CDR3 runs 14 residues. Trimming at V came to 0 bases and at J to 9 bases, leaving 6 bases not matched to a gene. The germline V gene encodes CDR1 MGHRA and CDR2 YSYEKL.

This clone was seen just once. The chain links TRBV3-1 (or the pseudogene TRBV3-2) to TRBJ2-7; 7 nucleotides match TRBD2. V trimming: 4 bases; J trimming: 4 bases; junction bases outside the gene matches: 7. The CDR3 is made up of 14 amino acids. The germline V gene has CDR1 LGHDT and CDR2 YNNKEL (reference sequence). The CDR3 DNA reads as TGTGCCAGCAGCCTTGGGGGGGTAAGGTACGAGCAGTACTTC. This encodes CASSLGGVRYEQYF.

The chain carries TRBV6-2 or TRBV6-3 and TRBJ2-5; 8 bases align to TRBD2. The trim removed 4 bases at V and 7 bases at J, leaving 20 bases unmatched. Per the germline V gene, CDR1 is MNHEY and CDR2 is SVGEGT. There are 18 residues in the CDR3. As DNA, the CDR3 is TGTGCCAGCAGTTCGTCCCCGAGGGTAGCGGGGCCATTGGGGACCCAGTACTTC. It translates to CASSSSPRVAGPLGTQYF.

The chain carries TRBV27 and TRBJ1-6; D unclear. The CDR3 sequence is 12 residues long. V was trimmed by 6 bases and J by 9 bases, leaving 9 bases between them. Germline CDR1 is MNHEY and CDR2 is SMNVEV (reference sequence). Here the CDR3 reads CASREDFSPLHF. DNA for the CDR3: TGTGCCAGCAGAGAGGACTTTTCACCCCTCCACTTT.